One T cell receptor (beta chain) is described in this entry. Its antigen is not identified. Investigators sourced approximately 2.1 micrograms of genomic DNA from cryopreserved PBMCs for TCR beta libraries. These data originate in a study of cytotoxic CD8 clonotypes in ibrutinib-treated CLL. In the study overall: Complete response was seen in 2 patients and partial in approximately 25; 12 progressed and 14 stayed remitted after a median about six years. The taking of response samples occurred after a median about 13 months of treatment, with a range of 6 to 36. Study-wide points: Whereas clonality rose at ibrutinib response, it declined toward baseline at progression.

The table came from immunoSEQ multiplex PCR; TCRdb's copy has only in-frame clones and leaves some out. The sample yields some 81,000 clones, roughly three quarters seen once. The CDR3 loop spans 17 amino acids. V lost 5 bases to trimming and J lost 4 bases; unmatched junction nucleotides: 9. CDR1 and CDR2 (germline): LNHDA, SQIVND (reference sequence). J is TRBJ1-5 and V is TRBV19; 12 nucleotides line up with TRBD1. The receptor was isolated from a human donor with chronic lymphocytic leukemia. Sequencing was performed on PBMCs, taken after 12 months of ibrutinib treatment. The CDR3 DNA is TGTGCCAGTAGTGGCCGGGGACAGGGGGCATGGAATCAGCCCCAGCATTTT. Protein sequence: CASSGRGQGAWNQPQHF. The whole variable domain, remainder taken from reference TRBV19 and TRBJ1-5, is DGGITQSPKYLFRKEGQNVTLSCEQNLNHDAMYWYRQDPGQGLRLIYYSQIVNDFQKGDIAEGYSVSREKKESFPLTVTSAQKNPTAFYLCASSGRGQGAWNQPQHFGDGTRLSIL.